These 28 T cell receptor beta chains originate from one sample sequenced in a study of blood T cell repertoires in COVID-19. Method: immunoSEQ multiplex PCR; TCRdb's copy keeps in-frame clones and lacks some. The sample lists roughly 290,000 clones, approximately 89% occurring once. Sequencing input: peripheral blood. Receptor source: a woman aged 50 to 60 who had recovered from COVID-19.

The chain links TRBV5-1 to TRBJ2-1, with D maybe TRBD1 (5 bases). Germline V gives CDR1 SGHRS, CDR2 YFSETQ. The CDR3 is 13 amino acids. Trimming shortened V by 0 bases and J by 5 bases, and 6 bases separated the two germline ends. The chain's CDR3 is CASSLATDNEQFF. The CDR3 DNA sequence: TGCGCCAGCAGCTTGGCGACAGACAATGAGCAGTTCTTC.

V usage is TRBV5-4 and J usage is TRBJ2-7; 7 nucleotides line up with TRBD2. Germline V CDR1 and CDR2: SGHNT, YYREEE (reference sequence). The CDR3 loop spans 13 amino acids. After removal of 1 base from V and 4 bases from J, the junction contained 2 bases not matched to a gene. The CDR3 nucleotides read TGTGCCAGCAGCTTGTGGGGACTATACGAGCAGTACTTC. It is translated as CASSLWGLYEQYF.

DNA for the CDR3: TGTGCCAGCAGGCTTACACAGGGGGGCTGGGGCTACACCTTC. Translation: CASRLTQGGWGYTF. The chain uses TRBV28 and TRBJ1-2, with 8 bases aligning to TRBD1. CDR3 length: 14 residues. V was pared by 6 bases and J by 8 bases, with 11 bases of the junction left unmatched. CDR1 and CDR2 from the germline V gene are MDHEN and SYDVKM.

This chain links TRBV7-2 with TRBJ2-3, with D possibly matching TRBD2 (5 bases). Trimming removed 2 bases at V and 11 bases at J, with 14 bases between. Germline values: CDR1 SGHTA, CDR2 FQGNSA. CDR3 length equals 13 residues. This CDR3 is CASSLNLPGWQYF. CDR3 coding DNA: TGTGCCAGCAGCTTAAATCTGCCGGGGTGGCAGTATTTT.

The chain uses TRBV7-2 and TRBJ2-5; TRBD1 is a possible D gene (5 bases). Germline V lookup: CDR1 SGHTA, CDR2 FQGNSA. The CDR3 consists of 15 residues. V gave up 0 bases and J gave up 5 bases, with 13 bases separating them. This CDR3 reads CASSLAFQGGETQYF. The CDR3 DNA follows: TGTGCCAGCAGCTTAGCGTTTCAGGGTGGGGAGACCCAGTACTTC.

The chain joins TRBV11-2 to TRBJ1-2; TRBD1 matches at 9 bases. Losses at the gene ends were 4 bases for V and 0 bases for J; bases not matched to a gene: 12. This CDR3 spans 18 amino acids. CDR1 SGHAT and CDR2 FQNNGV come from the germline V gene. The CDR3 here is CASSSLGTGYRANYGYTF. The CDR3, as DNA: TGTGCCAGCAGCTCATTAGGGACAGGGTACCGGGCTAACTATGGCTACACCTTC. The variable domain in full, completed from reference TRBV11-2 and TRBJ1-2, reads EAGVAQSPRYKIIEKRQSVAFWCNPISGHATLYWYQQILGQGPKLLIQFQNNGVVDDSQLPKDRFSAERLKGVDSTLKIQPAKLEDSAVYLCASSSLGTGYRANYGYTFGSGTRLTVV.

The chain links TRBV5-4 to TRBJ1-6; the D gene is possibly TRBD1 (6 bases). The CDR3 totals 14 residues. Germline values: CDR1 SGHNT, CDR2 YYREEE (reference sequence). Trimming stripped 1 base from V and 6 bases from J, with 8 bases between. The CDR3 DNA reads TGTGCCAGCAGCTTGTGGGGGCGTAATTCACCCCTCCACTTT. It encodes CASSLWGRNSPLHF.

This sequence joins TRBV7-2 and TRBJ1-1, with TRBD1 matching 8 bases. Looked up from germline, CDR1 is SGHTA and CDR2 is FQGNSA. CDR3 size: 15 residues. Trimming removed 6 bases from V and 2 bases from J; junction bases left unmatched: 8. Here the CDR3 reads CASSLDRGSNTEAFF. The CDR3 DNA reads TGTGCCAGCAGTCTAGACAGGGGTTCAAACACTGAAGCTTTCTTT.

The CDR3 nucleotides read TGTGCCAGCTCACCGGGGTACGGGACTGGAAACACCATATATTTT. Its protein product is CASSPGYGTGNTIYF. The rearrangement joins TRBV18 to TRBJ1-3; D uncertain. This CDR3 region has 15 residues. The germline V gene encodes CDR1 KGHSH and CDR2 LQKENI. V was pared by 3 bases and J by 2 bases, with 11 bases between.

The V gene is TRBV7-2, the J gene TRBJ2-3; D is ambiguous. Germline assignment: CDR1 SGHTA and CDR2 FQGNSA. V gave up 5 bases and J gave up 5 bases, with 11 bases separating them. The CDR3 loop spans 13 amino acids. Here the CDR3 reads CASSPMIRDTQYF. DNA of the CDR3: TGTGCCAGCAGCCCCATGATCAGAGATACGCAGTATTTT.

The V gene is TRBV4-1, the J gene TRBJ2-7; 7 nucleotides agree with TRBD2. V lost 6 bases and J lost 5; bases outside the gene matches: 16. The V gene's germline CDR1 is MGHRA and CDR2 YSYEKL. CDR3 length equals 16 residues. CDR3 loop: CASSQPLQGREDEQYF. The CDR3 DNA reads TGCGCCAGCAGTCAACCACTCCAGGGCCGGGAGGACGAGCAGTACTTC.

This chain uses TRBV2 with TRBJ2-3; unclear D gene. V was cut by 8 bases and J by 2 bases, with 11 bases left in between. Germline CDR1 and CDR2: SNHLY and FYNNEI. CDR3 size: 13 residues. CDR3 coding DNA: TGTGCCAGCTTGCGAGCCGACACAGATACGCAGTATTTT. Translating gives CASLRADTDTQYF. Variable domain in full (rest from reference TRBV2 and TRBJ2-3): EPEVTQTPSHQVTQMGQEVILRCVPISNHLYFYWYRQILGQKVEFLVSFYNNEISEKSEIFDDQFSVERPDGSNFTLKIRSTKLEDSAMYFCASLRADTDTQYFGPGTRLTVL.

The chain joins TRBV3-1 (or the pseudogene TRBV3-2) to TRBJ1-1; D unresolved. The CDR3 consists of 14 residues. Trimming pared 1 base from V and 8 bases from J, leaving 14 bases between. Per germline, CDR1 LGHDT and CDR2 YNNKEL (reference sequence). This chain's CDR3 is CASSQVGVREEAFF. The CDR3 DNA reads TGTGCCAGCAGCCAAGTTGGTGTACGGGAAGAAGCTTTCTTT.

The rearrangement joins TRBV9 to TRBJ2-5; the D is unclear. CDR3 length: 12 amino acids. Looked up from germline, CDR1 is SGDLS and CDR2 is YYNGEE. Between the trimmed V and J ends, which lost 3 bases and 3 bases, there was a span of 6 bases. CDR3 protein: CASSGAEETQYF. CDR3 coding DNA: TGTGCCAGCAGCGGGGCAGAAGAGACCCAGTACTTC.

The chain recombines TRBV30 with TRBJ1-4; 7 nucleotides line up with TRBD1. The length of the CDR3 is 13 residues. Germline V lookup: CDR1 GTSNPN, CDR2 SVGIG (reference sequence). The trim removed 6 bases at V and 6 bases at J, leaving 7 bases unmatched. The CDR3 loop reads CACGQDLDEKLFF. CDR3 coding DNA: TGTGCCTGCGGACAGGATTTAGATGAAAAACTGTTTTTT.

This chain links TRBV6-6 with TRBJ2-3; perhaps TRBD2 as D (5 bases). V lost 7 bases, J lost 1 base, and 18 bases lay in between. Germline values: CDR1 MNHNY, CDR2 SVGAGI (reference sequence). This CDR3 is built from 16 residues. The CDR3: CASTRLGSFGTDTQYF. The CDR3 DNA sequence: TGTGCCAGCACCAGGCTGGGGAGTTTCGGCACAGATACGCAGTATTTT.

The V gene is TRBV7-8, the J gene TRBJ2-7; 10 nucleotides line up with TRBD1. Trimming removed 5 bases from V and 3 bases from J; junction bases left unmatched: 4. The CDR3 is made up of 14 amino acids. Germline V CDR1 and CDR2: SGHVS, FQNEAQ. CDR3 loop: CASSRQGAIYEQYF. CDR3 DNA sequence: TGTGCCAGCAGCCGACAGGGGGCTATCTACGAGCAGTACTTC. The full variable domain, in which reference TRBV7-8 and TRBJ2-7 provide the parts outside the CDR3, is GAGVSQSPRYKVAKRGQDVALRCDPISGHVSLFWYQQALGQGPEFLTYFQNEAQLDKSGLPSDRFFAERPEGSVSTLKIQRTQQEDSAVYLCASSRQGAIYEQYFGPGTRLTVT.

There are a few counts of this clone. J is TRBJ1-2 and V is TRBV7-2, with TRBD1 matching 8 bases. CDR3 length: 15 amino acids. From germline, CDR1 is SGHTA and CDR2 FQGNSA. With 5 bases clipped from V and 8 bases from J, the junction kept 13 bases outside the gene matches. The CDR3 region is CASSLRTGQGTGYTF. In DNA form, the CDR3 reads TGTGCCAGCAGCCTGCGGACAGGGCAAGGAACGGGCTACACCTTC.

V and J are TRBV5-6 and TRBJ2-3, with 7 nucleotides matching TRBD1. V trimming: 4 bases; J trimming: 0 bases; junction bases outside the gene matches: 11. Per germline, CDR1 SGHDT and CDR2 YYEEEE. The CDR3 covers 17 residues. The CDR3 loop reads CASSDYTGTVSTDTQYF. The CDR3 region has the DNA TGTGCCAGCAGCGATTACACCGGGACAGTAAGCACAGATACGCAGTATTTT.

The chain is built from TRBV19 and TRBJ1-5; 8 bases line up with TRBD1. The CDR3 consists of 15 residues. After removal of 3 bases from V and 5 bases from J, the junction contained 6 bases not matched to a gene. CDR1 and CDR2 from the germline V gene are LNHDA and SQIVND (reference sequence). The CDR3 nucleotides are TGTGCCAGTAGTATGGGCAGGGGGCTAGATCAGCCCCAGCATTTT. This codes for CASSMGRGLDQPQHF.

This clone was seen only once. The chain has TRBV6-5 and TRBJ1-2, with D possibly being TRBD1 (6 bases). CDR1 is MNHEY and CDR2 is SVGAGI in the germline V gene. The ends were cut back, 4 bases at V and 1 base at J, with 13 bases in the middle. The CDR3 is 15 residues long. The CDR3 DNA reads as TGTGCCAGCAGTTCTCCGGGACATCATAACTATGGCTACACCTTC. Translated: CASSSPGHHNYGYTF.

The rearrangement links TRBV19 to TRBJ1-1; D might be TRBD1 (5 bases). The germline V and J ends were trimmed by 5 bases and 3 bases, with 13 bases remaining between them. The CDR3 covers 14 residues. The germline gives CDR1 LNHDA, CDR2 SQIVND (reference sequence). The CDR3 region has the DNA TGTGCCAGTAGTCCCTCCAGCAGGGACACTGAAGCTTTCTTT. Protein sequence: CASSPSSRDTEAFF. Looking up the rest from reference TRBV19 and TRBJ1-1 gives the full variable domain: DGGITQSPKYLFRKEGQNVTLSCEQNLNHDAMYWYRQDPGQGLRLIYYSQIVNDFQKGDIAEGYSVSREKKESFPLTVTSAQKNPTAFYLCASSPSSRDTEAFFGQGTRLTVV.

The chain links TRBV5-1 to TRBJ2-7; 10 bases are shared with TRBD1. The CDR3 loop spans 15 amino acids. Germline trimming cut 0 bases from V and 9 bases from J; bases unmatched to any gene: 9. Germline V gives CDR1 SGHRS, CDR2 YFSETQ. The CDR3 DNA follows: TGCGCCAGCAGCTTGGCCGGGACAGGGGAGTTGGTGCAGTACTTC. Encoded protein: CASSLAGTGELVQYF. Variable domain in full (rest from reference TRBV5-1 and TRBJ2-7): KAGVTQTPRYLIKTRGQQVTLSCSPISGHRSVSWYQQTPGQGLQFLFEYFSETQRNKGNFPGRFSGRQFSNSRSEMNVSTLELGDSALYLCASSLAGTGELVQYFGPGTRLTVT.

This chain joins TRBV18 and TRBJ2-5; 12 positions agree with TRBD2. The V gene end was trimmed by 5 bases and the J gene end by 3 bases; junction bases not matched to a gene: 7. The CDR3 consists of 16 residues. Germline V gene sequence: CDR1 KGHSH, CDR2 LQKENI. As DNA, the CDR3 is TGTGCCAGCTCAGCGCGGCGACTAGCGGGAGAAGAGACCCAGTACTTC. Amino acid sequence: CASSARRLAGEETQYF.

This clone was recorded once. This chain connects TRBV9 to TRBJ2-3; maybe TRBD1 (6 bases). V was shortened by 3 bases and J by 0 bases, with 14 bases between the two germline ends. This CDR3 is 16 amino acids long. CDR1 and CDR2 from the germline V gene are SGDLS and YYNGEE. The CDR3 nucleotides are TGTGCCAGCAGCGGTTACAGGGACATCAGCACAGATACGCAGTATTTT. Its protein is CASSGYRDISTDTQYF.

This chain uses TRBV30 with TRBJ2-2; 12 bases are a match to TRBD2. V gave up 3 bases and J gave up 7 bases; unmatched junction bases: 3. The CDR3 extends over 14 amino acids. Germline V lookup: CDR1 GTSNPN, CDR2 SVGIG (reference sequence). The CDR3 DNA reads TGTGCCTGGAGCCAGGGACTAGCGGGCGGGGAGCTGTTTTTT. Amino acid sequence: CAWSQGLAGGELFF.

Only a few counts were recorded for this clone. The chain carries TRBV18 and TRBJ2-1; the match to TRBD2 covers 11 bases. This CDR3 has 15 amino acids. V lost 2 bases and J lost 9; bases outside the gene matches: 6. CDR1 and CDR2 from the germline V gene are KGHSH and LQKENI. The CDR3 region is CASSPIAGGPGEQFF. CDR3 nucleotides: TGTGCCAGCTCACCAATAGCGGGGGGGCCCGGTGAGCAGTTCTTC. The full variable domain, its missing parts supplied by reference TRBV18 and TRBJ2-1, is NAGVMQNPRHLVRRRGQEARLRCSPMKGHSHVYWYRQLPEEGLKFMVYLQKENIIDESGMPKERFSAEFPKEGPSILRIQQVVRGDSAAYFCASSPIAGGPGEQFFGPGTRLTVL.

V is TRBV28 and J is TRBJ2-7, with 10 bases that match TRBD2. This CDR3 is 16 amino acids long. With 7 bases clipped from V and 2 bases from J, the junction kept 11 bases outside the gene matches. Germline loops: CDR1 MDHEN, CDR2 SYDVKM. The CDR3 loop is CASTTKPLAGPYEQYF. The CDR3 bases are TGTGCCAGCACCACAAAGCCACTAGCGGGACCCTACGAGCAGTACTTC.